The 21 T cell receptor beta chains below come from one sample, sequenced in a study of molecular identifiers for immune sequencing clone quantification. TCRdb re-derived calls from the PCR reads in MiXCR, one entry per CDR3 protein. The sample has about 36,000 distinct CDR3 sequences; under 20% are singletons. Sequenced material: naive CD8+ T cells from blood, with Jurkat cell RNA spiked in. The subset was: FACS-sorted CD8+CD4-CCR7+CD45RA+ naive T cells. These receptor sequences come from a human donor in good health. Some libraries in this study had Jurkat cell RNA spiked in.

This clonotype was picked up many times. The chain combines TRBV28 with TRBJ2-3, with 7 bases aligning to TRBD2. V lost 2 bases and J lost 5; bases outside the gene matches: 7. Germline V gene data show CDR1 as MDHEN and CDR2 as SYDVKM. The CDR3 has 15 residues. The CDR3 DNA sequence: TGTGCCAGCAGTTTACGGGGGAGGGCCGGAGATACGCAGTATTTT. Protein: CASSLRGRAGDTQYF.

This clonotype showed up many times. The chain is built from TRBV4-3 and TRBJ2-5; 7 nucleotides line up with TRBD2. In germline, CDR1 is LGHNA, CDR2 YSLEER. This CDR3 is 15 amino acids long. The V segment lost 3 bases and the J segment 3 bases; nucleotides outside the gene matches: 7. Here the CDR3 DNA reads TGCGCCAGCAGCCATGACGCGGGGGAAGAAGAGACCCAGTACTTC. Protein product: CASSHDAGEEETQYF.

Turning to this clonotype: A much larger clone lies one base from this, so it may be a read error. The rearrangement uses TRBV13 and TRBJ2-3; unclear D gene. The V gene's germline CDR1 is PRHDT and CDR2 FYEKMQ (reference sequence). This CDR3 comprises 15 residues. CDR3 sequence: CASSLFRGGTDTRYF. CDR3 bases: TGTGCCAGCAGCTTATTCAGAGGTGGCACAGATACGCGGTATTTT. The entire variable domain, with the rest obtained from reference TRBV13 and TRBJ2-3, is as follows: AAGVIQSPRHLIKEKRETATLKCYPIPRHDTVYWYQQGPGQDPQFLISFYEKMQSDKGSIPDRFSAQQFSDYHSELNMSSLELGDSALYFCASSLFRGGTDTRYFGPGTRLTVL.

This clonotype was seen ten or more times. The V call is TRBV7-3, the J call TRBJ2-5; the match to TRBD1 covers 10 bases. J lost 3 bases, V lost 4 bases, and 2 bases had no gene match. The CDR3 runs to 14 residues. CDR1 and CDR2 from the germline V gene are SGHTA and FQGTGA. In DNA, the CDR3 is TGTGCCAGCAGCTCGACAGGGGGCAAAGAGACCCAGTACTTC. Protein product: CASSSTGGKETQYF.

Notes on this clonotype: One base away lies a much larger clone, so this may be a sequencing read error. V is TRBV12-5 and J is TRBJ2-7, with TRBD2 as a possible D gene (6 bases). Deletions cut 1 base from V and 5 bases from J, with 9 bases between. This CDR3 region has 13 residues. The germline CDR1 and CDR2 sequences are LGHNT and FRNRAP. DNA for the CDR3: TGTGCTAGTGGTTTGGGGGAGGCCCACGAGCAGTACTTC. This gives the protein CASGLGEAHEQYF.

The sample holds many counts of this clonotype. This chain uses TRBV20-1 with TRBJ1-1, with D perhaps matching TRBD1 (5 bases). CDR1 is DFQATT, CDR2 SNEGSKA, per germline (reference sequence). Trimming took 3 bases from V and 5 from J, leaving 13 bases between them. The CDR3 is 13 amino acids. CDR3 DNA: TGCAGTGCTAGTTGGGGGGGAAGGACTGAAGCTTTCTTT. It translates to CSASWGGRTEAFF.

This clonotype has at least ten counts. V is TRBV4-1 and J is TRBJ2-1, with D possibly being TRBD1 or TRBD2 (5 bases each). V was shortened by 3 bases and J by 6 bases, with 18 bases between the two germline ends. Germline V gene sequence: CDR1 MGHRA, CDR2 YSYEKL. The CDR3 is made up of 16 amino acids. The CDR3 protein is CASSHSPRDGLNEQFF. In DNA form, the CDR3 reads TGCGCCAGCAGCCATAGTCCACGGGACGGACTCAATGAGCAGTTCTTC.

This clonotype was seen at least ten times. The chain is built from TRBV30 and TRBJ2-3, with a tentative D call TRBD1 (5 bases). Trimming left V 5 bases short and J 0 bases short, with 9 bases between. The CDR3 has 13 amino acids. From germline, CDR1 is GTSNPN and CDR2 SVGIG (reference sequence). CDR3 in amino acids: CAWQGPSTDTQYF. CDR3 coding DNA: TGTGCCTGGCAGGGTCCTAGCACAGATACGCAGTATTTT.

A remark on this clonotype: A much larger clone is a single base away; this may be a read error. The chain combines TRBV28 with TRBJ2-7, with D possibly matching TRBD2 (5 bases). Trimming left V 5 bases short and J 4 bases short, with 15 bases between. Per the germline V gene, CDR1 is MDHEN and CDR2 is SYDVKM. This CDR3 spans 14 amino acids. DNA for the CDR3: TGTGCCAGCAGTGGCGGACTCGGTGAGTACGAGCAGTACTTC. This translates into CASSGGLGEYEQYF.

This clonotype was detected many times. This rearrangement joins TRBV9 to TRBJ2-3; D not resolved. The CDR3 is made up of 16 amino acids. The V gene's germline CDR1 is SGDLS and CDR2 YYNGEE. V lost 3 bases, J lost 2 bases, and 16 bases lay in between. The CDR3 DNA reads TGTGCCAGCAGCGAGGACCCTTCTTTACCCACAGATACGCAGTATTTT. Its translation is CASSEDPSLPTDTQYF.

Remarks on this clonotype: A much larger clone sits a single nucleotide away, making a read error possible. The conserved closing phenylalanine or tryptophan is absent in this CDR3, likely reflecting a read error. This chain connects TRBV6-2 or TRBV6-3 to TRBJ2-5, with D possibly TRBD1 on 5 matching bases. The CDR3 sequence is 12 residues long. Germline lookup yields CDR1 MNHEY and CDR2 SVGEGT. Trimming took off 8 bases at V and 5 bases at J, with 12 bases between the two ends. CDR3 sequence (DNA): TGTGCCAGCGAACAACACAGGGAGACCCAGTACCTC. Translating it yields CASEQHRETQYL.

Regarding this clonotype: A much larger clone sits a single nucleotide away, making a read error possible. The chain is built from TRBV30 and TRBJ2-7; D not certain. The CDR3 is 12 residues long. Germline values: CDR1 GTSNPN, CDR2 SVGIG (reference sequence). V gave up 8 bases and J gave up 7 bases, with 18 bases separating them. CDR3 amino acids: CALGRGRWEQYF. CDR3 DNA sequence: TGTGCCCTTGGACGAGGAAGATGGGAGCAGTACTTC.

This clonotype was found many times. The rearrangement links TRBV19 to TRBJ2-3; D is possibly TRBD1 (6 bases). Trimming took 5 bases from V and 9 from J, leaving 15 bases between them. From germline, CDR1 is LNHDA and CDR2 SQIVND (reference sequence). The CDR3 spans 13 residues. CDR3 sequence reads: CASSPTTGGTQYF. For the CDR3, the DNA is TGTGCCAGTAGTCCCACGACAGGCGGAACGCAGTATTTT.

In regard to this clonotype: This could be a read error, since a much larger clone is one nucleotide away. The chain uses TRBV9 and TRBJ2-3; no clear D. Germline loops: CDR1 SGDLS, CDR2 YYNGEE. The CDR3 has 15 amino acids. This chain's CDR3 is CAGSSRAELTDTQYF. The DNA of the CDR3 is TGTGCCGGCAGCTCAAGGGCAGAACTCACAGATACGCAGTATTTT.

This clonotype has ten or more counts. The chain couples TRBV5-4 to TRBJ2-2; D remains ambiguous. Germline lookup yields CDR1 SGHNT and CDR2 YYREEE (reference sequence). The CDR3 is made up of 14 amino acids. The V end was cut by 0 bases, the J end by 2 bases, with 5 bases between. CDR3 DNA: TGTGCCAGCAGCTTGGCTCGTAACACCGGGGAGCTGTTTTTT. It codes for CASSLARNTGELFF.

On this clonotype itself: One base away lies a much larger clone, so this may be a sequencing read error. CDR3 amino acids: CASSPPGAHVLTF. In DNA, the CDR3 is TGTGCCAGCAGCCCACCTGGGGCCCACGTCCTGACTTTC. J is TRBJ2-6 and V is TRBV6-5; D is perhaps TRBD1 (5 bases). Germline V gene lookup returns CDR1 MNHEY and CDR2 SVGAGI. This CDR3 has 13 residues.

This clonotype came up many times. The chain employs TRBV4-1 and TRBJ2-7; no reliable D call. Germline assignment: CDR1 MGHRA and CDR2 YSYEKL. V lost 4 bases, J lost 6 bases, and 22 bases lay in between. This CDR3 contains 16 residues. The CDR3 coding sequence is TGCGCCAGCAGCCCGAGAGACACCGGATTATTGGGCGAGCAGTACTTC. Its translation: CASSPRDTGLLGEQYF.

In its sample, this clonotype was seen many times. The chain uses TRBV6-2 or TRBV6-3 and TRBJ1-5; possibly TRBD1 for D (5 bases). Germline values: CDR1 MNHEY, CDR2 SVGEGT. The V and J ends lost 6 bases and 0 bases respectively, with 15 bases between them. The CDR3 length is 16 residues. The CDR3 is CASRRRGTYSNQPQHF. Written as DNA, the CDR3 is TGTGCCAGCAGAAGGAGGGGCACCTATAGCAATCAGCCCCAGCATTTT.

The V call is TRBV12-3 or TRBV12-4, the J call TRBJ2-7, with a tentative D call TRBD2 (6 bases). V was shortened by 2 bases and J by 0 bases, with 11 bases between the two germline ends. There are 15 residues in the CDR3. For the CDR3, the DNA is TGTGCCAGCAGTTTATGGGGGGAGAGCTCCTACGAGCAGTACTTC. Amino acid sequence: CASSLWGESSYEQYF.

This clonotype was observed many times. This sequence joins TRBV7-9 and TRBJ2-3; TRBD2 agrees at 8 bases. Germline assignment: CDR1 SEHNR and CDR2 FQNEAQ (reference sequence). The CDR3 runs to 19 residues. Trimming removed 3 bases from V and 4 bases from J; junction bases left unmatched: 18. CDR3 sequence (DNA): TGTGCCAGCAGCTTTTTCCCAGACTTGGGACTAGTGCCTCCAGATACGCAGTATTTT. Translation: CASSFFPDLGLVPPDTQYF.

This clonotype has ten or more counts. The J gene is TRBJ2-1, the V gene TRBV6-2 or TRBV6-3; 8 nucleotides match TRBD2. V trimming: 0 bases; J trimming: 4 bases; junction bases outside the gene matches: 5. CDR3 length equals 16 residues. The V gene's germline CDR1 is MNHEY and CDR2 SVGEGT. DNA of the CDR3: TGTGCCAGCAGTTACTCGATACTAGCGGAGTACAATGAGCAGTTCTTC. Translation: CASSYSILAEYNEQFF.